The present entry profiles one TCR beta chain with its context. Its antigen is not identified. The sample comes from a study of vaccination and CD4 T cells after COVID-19. About the research overall: Nasal swab PCR had detected SARS-CoV-2 in convalescent patients, fewer than 10 mild and one severe.

Study results and limitations: Rising from around 19 to 38, the median of SARS-CoV-2-reactive clonotypes did not change significantly.

TCRdb fed the PCR reads into MiXCR, producing one record per CDR3 protein. The data contain 35,000 to 45,000 distinct CDR3 sequences, more than 30% of them singletons. Time point meaning: late sampling 161 to 241 days after vaccination in a few convalescent patients. This CDR3 has 15 residues. Germline-derived CDR1 and CDR2 are SEHNR and FQNEAQ (reference sequence). After removal of 2 bases from V and 6 bases from J, the junction contained 9 bases not matched to a gene. This receptor was identified in a human donor who had recovered from COVID-19. The chain carries TRBV7-9 and TRBJ1-1, with TRBD1 matching over 7 bases. The input for sequencing was CD4+ T cells from blood, taken about 7 months after SARS-CoV-2 vaccination. The CDR3 sequence is CASSLPTGLFAEAFF. The CDR3 DNA follows: TGTGCCAGCAGCTTACCGACAGGGCTGTTCGCTGAAGCTTTCTTT. Using reference TRBV7-9 and TRBJ1-1 for the parts outside the CDR3, the full variable domain is DTGVSQNPRHKITKRGQNVTFRCDPISEHNRLYWYRQTLGQGPEFLTYFQNEAQLEKSRLLSDRFSAERPKGSFSTLEIQRTEQGDSAMYLCASSLPTGLFAEAFFGQGTRLTVV.